Described below is a single TCR beta chain sequence and its context. Its matching antigen is unknown. An end of the junction differs from the germline gene, which may be a read error. This CDR3 has 15 amino acids. Germline CDR1 is SGHTA and CDR2 is FQGTGA. The data stem from a study of T cell repertoires in cytomegalovirus infection. Across the whole study: Public signatures in TCR beta pointed to CMV infection and matching HLA type.

Each CDR3 protein is one row after TCRdb ran MiXCR on the reads. Counted here are approximately 910,000 distinct CDR3 sequences, approximately 32% occurring once; the ten biggest clones make up roughly 12%. General study points: In two of eight donors, the top clonotype was HLA-C-restricted CMV-specific.

This TCR came from a human donor in good health (CMV status not recorded). Some clones in this sample may be carry-over from other donors' samples. Sequences were derived from cultured CD8+ T cells from PBMCs, sampled from culture after CMV antigen stimulation. The chain couples TRBV7-3 to TRBJ2-1; D possibly corresponds to TRBD1 (5 bases). This chain's CDR3 is CASSVQATSYIEQFF. DNA of the CDR3: TGTGCCAGCAGCGTACAGGCAACCTCCTACATTGAGCAGTTCTTC.